Sequencing of this T cell receptor (beta chain) was carried out in a study of blood T cells in healthy people across ages. The study, taken as a whole, reports: In older individuals, TCR beta diversity per million T cells was lower, falling roughly linearly with age. More naive CD4+ cells and higher diversity marked long-lived donors relative to aged donors.

The use of a sample-barcoded 5' primer and a J-beta primer mix characterized a second PCR of about 7 to 12 cycles. TCRdb reprocessed the 5' RACE reads via MiXCR and lists one record per CDR3 protein. The data contain over 950,000 distinct CDR3 sequences, less than 45% of them singletons. CDR3 length: 14 amino acids. V gave up 0 bases and J gave up 2 bases, with 9 bases separating them. Germline V gene data show CDR1 as DFQATT and CDR2 as SNEGSKA (reference sequence). Regarding this clonotype: What it binds is unknown.

The sequenced material came from blood. The TCR originated in a man younger than 30 in good health. This sequence joins TRBV20-1 and TRBJ2-3; tentatively, D is TRBD2 (6 bases). The CDR3 spells CSARDGGDTDTQYF. The CDR3 bases are TGCAGTGCTAGAGATGGAGGGGACACAGATACGCAGTATTTT.